This is a list of T cell receptor beta chains from one sample in a study of OX40 agonist ivuxolimab in advanced cancers. Only in-frame clones appear in the TCRdb table, and some are missing; sequencing was by immunoSEQ multiplex PCR. The data show 55,000 to 70,000 clones, with 70% to 90% seen just once and about 4.7% held by the top ten. The sample was CD4+ or CD8+ T cells sorted from blood, taken in a trial of the OX40 agonist ivuxolimab. Receptors were obtained from an adult with an advanced solid tumor such as melanoma, head and neck, liver or kidney cancer. Both conserved end residues are part of each CDR3. The D gene is left open where the match is weak. Clone size is given for some rows only: seen once, a few or many times, or a class if the clone is expanded.

v_call	j_call	clone_size	d_call	cdr3_aa	cdr3_nt
TRBV7-9	TRBJ2-6	-	-	CASSLGGYALRANVLTF	TGTGCCAGCAGCTTAGGGGGGTATGCTTTGAGGGCCAACGTCCTGACTTTC
TRBV2	TRBJ1-2	few	-	CASSDVSAEGYTF	TGTGCCAGCAGTGATGTGTCCGCCGAGGGCTACACCTTC
TRBV18	TRBJ2-1	-	-	CASSPVRGGTNEQFF	TGTGCCAGCTCACCAGTCAGGGGAGGTACTAATGAGCAGTTCTTC
TRBV7-2	TRBJ2-7	-	TRBD2	CASSLSSGIYEQYF	TGTGCCAGCAGCTTATCTAGCGGGATTTACGAGCAGTACTTC
TRBV19	TRBJ1-2	-	-	CASSIGTGVVGGYGYTF	TGTGCCAGTAGTATCGGTACGGGGGTCGTTGGGGGCTATGGCTACACCTTC
TRBV27	TRBJ2-1	-	-	CASSLQGREQFF	TGTGCCAGCAGTCTACAGGGACGTGAGCAGTTCTTC
TRBV9	TRBJ2-3	-	TRBD2	CASSRQTSGSTDTQYF	TGTGCCAGCAGCCGACAAACTAGCGGGAGCACAGATACGCAGTATTTT
TRBV28	TRBJ2-7	-	-	CASSLTPGSRYEQYF	TGTGCCAGCAGCCTCACCCCCGGGAGTAGATACGAGCAGTACTTC
TRBV5-1	TRBJ2-3	-	TRBD1	CASSRDRSTDTQYF	TGCGCCAGCAGCCGGGACAGAAGCACAGATACGCAGTATTTT
TRBV2	TRBJ1-5	-	-	CASSHKLGNFGPQHF	TGTGCCAGCAGTCATAAGCTCGGAAACTTTGGGCCCCAGCATTTT
TRBV5-4	TRBJ2-2	-	-	CASSPIGYTGELFF	TGTGCCAGCAGCCCCATCGGGTACACCGGGGAGCTGTTTTTT
TRBV11-2	TRBJ2-1	-	-	CASSYKRRSDEQFF	TGTGCCAGCAGCTATAAACGGAGGTCGGACGAGCAGTTCTTC
TRBV7-2	TRBJ2-1	-	-	CASSLVGERQFF	TGTGCCAGCAGCTTAGTGGGAGAACGGCAGTTCTTC
TRBV5-6	TRBJ1-1	-	-	CASSPTRNTEAFF	TGTGCCAGCAGCCCGACACGAAACACTGAAGCTTTCTTT
TRBV28	TRBJ2-3	-	-	CASSSPRQADTQYF	TGTGCCAGCAGTTCCCCCCGCCAAGCAGATACGCAGTATTTT
TRBV12-5	TRBJ2-1	-	TRBD2	CASGLVGLAGSTFF	TGTGCTAGTGGTTTGGTAGGGCTAGCGGGGTCTACGTTCTTC
TRBV18	TRBJ2-7	once	-	CASSPASSYEQYF	TGTGCCAGCTCGCCAGCAAGCTCCTACGAGCAGTACTTC
TRBV7-6	TRBJ2-5	-	-	CASSIGTRETQYF	TGTGCCAGCAGCATCGGGACACGAGAGACCCAGTACTTC
TRBV7-6	TRBJ2-4	-	-	CASAEGLAKNIQYF	TGTGCCAGCGCTGAGGGGTTAGCCAAAAACATTCAGTACTTC
TRBV6-5	TRBJ2-5	-	-	CASSLGVGTQYF	TGTGCCAGCAGTTTGGGGGTGGGGACCCAGTACTTC
TRBV6-6	TRBJ2-2	-	-	CASSSQGYTGELFF	TGTGCCAGCAGTTCCCAGGGCTACACCGGGGAGCTGTTTTTT
TRBV9	TRBJ2-3	-	-	CASSLEGSTDTQYF	TGTGCCAGCAGCCTTGAAGGGAGCACAGATACGCAGTATTTT
TRBV30	TRBJ1-1	few	-	CAWSRQMNTEAFF	TGTGCCTGGAGTCGACAGATGAACACTGAAGCTTTCTTT
TRBV11-1	TRBJ1-1	-	-	CASSLNQGSTEAFF	TGTGCCAGCAGCTTAAATCAGGGAAGCACTGAAGCTTTCTTT
TRBV6-5	TRBJ2-7	few	-	CASSLRPEREQYF	TGTGCCAGCAGCCTACGGCCGGAGAGAGAGCAGTACTTC
TRBV5-1	TRBJ2-3	-	-	CASSRDTGTDTQYF	TGCGCCAGCAGCCGGGACACAGGCACAGATACGCAGTATTTT
TRBV5-1	TRBJ2-2	-	TRBD2	CASSLSGGGTGELFF	TGCGCCAGCAGCCTCTCGGGGGGAGGCACCGGGGAGCTGTTTTTT
TRBV6-6	TRBJ2-7	-	-	CASRMSRAYEQYF	TGTGCCAGCAGGATGAGCAGGGCCTACGAGCAGTACTTC